This T cell receptor (beta chain) was obtained from a study of cytomegalovirus exposure and HLA in healthy donors. Study-level background: Later, an analysis reported that the 130 or so validation repertoires had used the same platform as the roughly 650 first-cohort repertoires. Study-wide findings and caveats: Cytomegalovirus association was listed for 164 TCR beta chains.

The data were produced by immunoSEQ multiplex PCR, yet TCRdb's version contains in-frame clones alone and is incomplete. The sample contains 150,000 to 200,000 clones, roughly 96% of which appear only once. The germline V and J ends were trimmed by 4 bases and 7 bases, with 13 bases remaining between them. The CDR3 loop spans 13 amino acids. CDR1 and CDR2 from the germline V gene are SGHDN and FVKESK. Remarks on this clone: Its antigen is still unknown.

These donors were members of the roughly 110-subject validation cohort, a group separate from the approximately 700-subject first cohort. The receptor was isolated from a woman between 18 and 29 years old in good health and CMV-seronegative. The sequencing input was PBMCs. This sequence joins TRBV14 and TRBJ1-1, with D maybe TRBD1 (5 bases). CDR3 amino acids: CASSRQQGFEAFF. CDR3 DNA: TGTGCCAGCAGCCGACAGCAGGGATTTGAAGCTTTCTTT.